Below are 25 T cell receptor beta chains sequenced from a single sample in a study of cytomegalovirus exposure and HLA in healthy donors. TCRdb's table, derived via immunoSEQ multiplex PCR, lists solely in-frame clones and lacks some. The sample lists more than 120,000 clones; 80% to 90% were seen once. The specimen sequenced was PBMCs. The receptor set was obtained from a man between 18 and 35 years old in good health and CMV-seropositive.

This clone was seen only a few times. The V and J genes are TRBV30 and TRBJ2-3; TRBD2 matches at 10 bases. The V and J ends lost 4 bases and 2 bases, in that order; junction bases with no gene match: 6. There are 15 residues in the CDR3. The germline V gene encodes CDR1 GTSNPN and CDR2 SVGIG (reference sequence). CDR3 loop: CAWTVLAGITDTQYF. CDR3 sequence (DNA): TGTGCCTGGACTGTACTAGCGGGGATCACAGATACGCAGTATTTT. The full variable domain, with the rest looked up from reference TRBV30 and TRBJ2-3, is SQTIHQWPATLVQPVGSPLSLECTVEGTSNPNLYWYRQAAGRGLQLLFYSVGIGQISSEVPQNLSASRPQDRQFILSSKKLLLSDSGFYLCAWTVLAGITDTQYFGPGTRLTVL.

The chain combines TRBV6-6 with TRBJ2-7; TRBD2 might be the D (6 bases). V was shortened by 0 bases and J by 7 bases, with 7 bases between the two germline ends. The germline gives CDR1 MNHNY, CDR2 SVGAGI (reference sequence). This CDR3 spans 12 amino acids. The CDR3 reads CASSYSEGEQYF. In DNA, the CDR3 is TGTGCCAGCAGTTACTCGGAGGGGGAGCAGTACTTC.

The chain joins TRBV5-1 to TRBJ2-2; D is unresolved. The V and J ends lost 1 base and 1 base respectively, with 5 bases between them. This CDR3 is 14 amino acids long. Germline-derived CDR1 and CDR2 are SGHRS and YFSETQ. This CDR3 reads CASSLTRNTGELFF. CDR3 sequence (DNA): TGCGCCAGCAGCTTGACCAGGAACACCGGGGAGCTGTTTTTT.

This chain connects TRBV19 to TRBJ1-2; D might be TRBD1 (6 bases). This CDR3 has 13 amino acids. Trimming shortened V by 6 bases and J by 7 bases, and 15 bases separated the two germline ends. Germline CDR1 reads LNHDA; CDR2 reads SQIVND (reference sequence). The CDR3 loop is CASSGGGEVGYTF. DNA for the CDR3: TGTGCCAGTAGCGGAGGGGGGGAGGTTGGCTACACCTTC.

The chain joins TRBV28 to TRBJ1-4; 11 positions match TRBD1. V lost 5 bases, J lost 8 bases, and 4 bases stayed unmatched. The CDR3 has 14 residues. Germline loops: CDR1 MDHEN, CDR2 SYDVKM. In DNA form, the CDR3 reads TGTGCCAGCAGTCCGTGGGACAGGGGGGAAAAACTGTTTTTT. This sequence encodes CASSPWDRGEKLFF.

The V call is TRBV19, the J call TRBJ1-5; possible D gene TRBD1, 6 bases. CDR1 and CDR2 from the germline V gene are LNHDA and SQIVND (reference sequence). The CDR3 runs to 15 residues. V lost 6 bases and J 1 base, leaving 13 bases between the germline ends. The chain's CDR3 is CASSEQGLSNQPQHF. In DNA form, the CDR3 reads TGTGCCAGTAGCGAACAGGGCTTAAGCAATCAGCCCCAGCATTTT.

The CDR3 DNA sequence: TGTGCCAGCAGACACGATCCCGGACAGGCCTACAATGAGCAGTTCTTC. Residues: CASRHDPGQAYNEQFF. The chain couples TRBV7-9 to TRBJ2-1; the match to TRBD1 covers 7 bases. Germline V gene sequence: CDR1 SEHNR, CDR2 FQNEAQ (reference sequence). The V and J ends lost 6 bases and 2 bases, in that order; junction bases with no gene match: 10. The CDR3 totals 16 residues.

The rearrangement links TRBV11-2 to TRBJ1-5; D gene ambiguous. The CDR3 has 14 residues. The V end lost 2 bases, the J end lost 7 bases, and 12 bases lay between the germline ends. Germline loops: CDR1 SGHAT, CDR2 FQNNGV. Here the CDR3 reads CASSLKEGWQPQHF. CDR3 DNA: TGTGCCAGCAGCTTAAAAGAGGGATGGCAGCCCCAGCATTTT.

J is TRBJ2-7 and V is TRBV12-5, with a possible D match to TRBD1 (6 bases). CDR1 LGHNT and CDR2 FRNRAP come from the germline V gene. V lost 3 bases and J 0 bases, leaving 9 bases between the germline ends. The CDR3 has 14 residues. The CDR3 DNA sequence: TGTGCTAGTGGTTTCGGACAGTCCTCCTACGAGCAGTACTTC. It yields the protein CASGFGQSSYEQYF.

The gene calls are TRBV27 and TRBJ2-2; D possibly corresponds to TRBD1 (5 bases). Germline loops: CDR1 MNHEY, CDR2 SMNVEV (reference sequence). The V end was cut by 4 bases, the J end by 2 bases, with 8 bases between. The CDR3 loop spans 14 amino acids. The CDR3 sequence: CASSYDRNTGELFF. CDR3 DNA sequence: TGTGCCAGCAGTTACGACAGAAACACCGGGGAGCTGTTTTTT.

The V call is TRBV19, the J call TRBJ2-1; D call uncertain. CDR3 size: 15 residues. Germline CDR1 and CDR2: LNHDA and SQIVND (reference sequence). V was clipped by 5 bases and J by 1 base, with 12 bases between them. CDR3 coding DNA: TGTGCCAGTAGTCCCAGTCCCCCGTCCTACAATGAGCAGTTCTTC. Its translation is CASSPSPPSYNEQFF.

V usage is TRBV6-5 and J usage is TRBJ2-3; the D is unclear. Between the trimmed V and J ends, which lost 2 bases and 0 bases, there was a span of 6 bases. Germline V gene data show CDR1 as MNHEY and CDR2 as SVGAGI. The CDR3 length is 14 residues. The CDR3 sequence: CASSYDGSTDTQYF. The CDR3 DNA reads as TGTGCCAGCAGTTACGACGGGAGCACAGATACGCAGTATTTT.

The chain couples TRBV30 to TRBJ1-4, with TRBD1 identical over 10 bases. This CDR3 is 14 amino acids long. The germline V gene encodes CDR1 GTSNPN and CDR2 SVGIG (reference sequence). With V trimmed by 4 bases and J by 7 bases, 6 bases remained unmatched. CDR3 sequence reads: CAWTTGTGVEKLFF. DNA of the CDR3: TGTGCCTGGACCACCGGGACAGGGGTTGAAAAACTGTTTTTT.

The chain carries TRBV7-8 and TRBJ2-3; tentatively, D is TRBD2 (7 bases). CDR1 SGHVS and CDR2 FQNEAQ come from the germline V gene. The CDR3 contains 15 residues. V lost 6 bases and J 6 bases, leaving 19 bases between the germline ends. The CDR3 bases are TGTGCCAGCAGGTTCCAAGAGGGGGGGATTGATACGCAGTATTTT. Translating it yields CASRFQEGGIDTQYF.

Written as DNA, the CDR3 is TGTGCCAGCAGCTTAGCTTATCTGAACACTGAAGCTTTCTTT. Translation gives CASSLAYLNTEAFF. The chain has TRBV11-2 and TRBJ1-1; D remains ambiguous. Trimming stripped 1 base from V and 0 bases from J, with 6 bases between. Germline V gene lookup returns CDR1 SGHAT and CDR2 FQNNGV. The CDR3 length is 14 residues. Full variable domain (rest looked up from reference TRBV11-2 and TRBJ1-1): EAGVAQSPRYKIIEKRQSVAFWCNPISGHATLYWYQQILGQGPKLLIQFQNNGVVDDSQLPKDRFSAERLKGVDSTLKIQPAKLEDSAVYLCASSLAYLNTEAFFGQGTRLTVV.

This chain joins TRBV27 and TRBJ2-2; D call uncertain. The CDR3 runs 16 residues. Trimming pared 4 bases from V and 2 bases from J, leaving 14 bases between. Looked up from germline, CDR1 is MNHEY and CDR2 is SMNVEV (reference sequence). CDR3 in DNA: TGTGCCAGCAGTTCCCCGGCGGTAATAAACACCGGGGAGCTGTTTTTT. Its translation: CASSSPAVINTGELFF.

This clone was observed a single time. The chain joins TRBV4-1 to TRBJ1-5, with TRBD1 matching over 8 bases. CDR1 is MGHRA, CDR2 YSYEKL, per germline. V was pared by 4 bases and J by 1 base, with 6 bases of the junction left unmatched. The length of the CDR3 is 16 residues. The CDR3, as DNA: TGCGCCAGCAGCCCCTGGACAGGGCAGAGCAATCAGCCCCAGCATTTT. Translation gives CASSPWTGQSNQPQHF.

The chain uses TRBV7-9 and TRBJ1-5; D is undetermined. CDR3 size: 15 residues. Trimming took off 5 bases at V and 3 bases at J, with 14 bases between the two ends. CDR1 and CDR2 from the germline V gene are SEHNR and FQNEAQ (reference sequence). The CDR3 bases are TGTGCCAGCAGCCTCGGTCGAGGGTACAATCAGCCCCAGCATTTT. The encoded protein is CASSLGRGYNQPQHF.

CDR3 region: CAWTPGRGASPYF. The DNA of the CDR3 is TGTGCCTGGACCCCAGGGCGGGGGGCCTCTCCGTACTTC. The V and J genes are TRBV30 and TRBJ2-7, with TRBD2 matching 8 bases. V shed 4 bases and J 12 bases; nucleotides not matched to a gene: 14. Germline lookup yields CDR1 GTSNPN and CDR2 SVGIG (reference sequence). The CDR3 is 13 amino acids.

This clone has more than one count but fewer than ten. This chain connects TRBV10-2 to TRBJ1-6; D remains unclear. The CDR3 covers 14 residues. Germline CDR1 and CDR2: WSHSY and SAAADI. V was trimmed by 8 bases and J by 0 bases, leaving 8 bases between them. The CDR3 nucleotides read TGCGCCAGCGTCGAGAGCTCCTATAATTCACCCCTCCACTTT. This encodes CASVESSYNSPLHF.

The chain has TRBV4-2 and TRBJ2-7, with 7 bases that match TRBD2. The CDR3 is 15 residues long. V was pared by 0 bases and J by 4 bases, with 6 bases of the junction left unmatched. Germline V gives CDR1 LGHNA, CDR2 YNFKEQ. The DNA of the CDR3 is TGTGCCAGCAGCCAAGAGGGGACTACATTTTACGAGCAGTACTTC. Protein: CASSQEGTTFYEQYF.

This rearrangement joins TRBV19 to TRBJ1-3; tentative D call: TRBD1 (6 bases). Germline assignment: CDR1 LNHDA and CDR2 SQIVND (reference sequence). This CDR3 has 14 residues. Trimming removed 8 bases from V and 4 bases from J, with 15 bases in between. The chain's CDR3 is CASRRGAEGNTIYF. In DNA form, the CDR3 reads TGTGCCAGTCGTCGGGGGGCAGAAGGAAACACCATATATTTT.

The chain joins TRBV19 to TRBJ2-7; 7 positions agree with TRBD1. The ends lost 6 bases at V and 3 bases at J; junction bases unmatched: 8. CDR3 length: 14 residues. Germline CDR1 and CDR2: LNHDA and SQIVND (reference sequence). CDR3 DNA: TGTGCCAGTAGAACCGACAGGGCCAGCTACGAGCAGTACTTC. The encoded protein is CASRTDRASYEQYF.

CDR3 bases: TGTGCCAGCAGCTATACAGTGGCTAGCACAGATACGCAGTATTTT. Protein: CASSYTVASTDTQYF. This chain links TRBV7-8 with TRBJ2-3; no firm D call. The V end was cut by 4 bases, the J end by 0 bases, with 11 bases between. The CDR3 loop spans 15 amino acids. The germline V gene has CDR1 SGHVS and CDR2 FQNEAQ.

The rearrangement uses TRBV5-1 and TRBJ2-7; 7 nucleotides agree with TRBD1. V dropped 7 bases and J dropped 2; count of bases not matched to a gene: 6. Per germline, CDR1 SGHRS and CDR2 YFSETQ. The CDR3 is made up of 13 amino acids. CDR3 region: CASRRQGTYEQYF. CDR3 nucleotide sequence: TGCGCCAGCCGAAGACAGGGCACCTACGAGCAGTACTTC.